This T cell receptor (beta chain) was profiled in a study of blood T cell repertoires in COVID-19. Authors' methods: Counts of nucleated cells, estimated from reference gene primer amplification, were obtained. The table came from immunoSEQ multiplex PCR; TCRdb's copy has only in-frame clones and leaves some out. D and trimming come from the DNA, and the V and J calls and clone size come from that table. This sample has hundreds of thousands of clones; approximately 85% occur once, and the top ten carry roughly 5.3%. Germline V gene lookup returns CDR1 LGHDT and CDR2 YNNKEL (reference sequence). V gave up 4 bases and J gave up 3 bases; unmatched junction bases: 6. This CDR3 region has 14 residues.

The source of this sequence is a man aged 50 to 60 with COVID-19, enrolled during active disease. The sample taken for sequencing was peripheral blood. V gene TRBV3-1 (or the pseudogene TRBV3-2) combines with J gene TRBJ2-7, with 7 bases fitting TRBD1. CDR3 in amino acids: CASSPWTGNYEQYF. The CDR3 DNA follows: TGTGCCAGCAGCCCCTGGACAGGTAACTACGAGCAGTACTTC.